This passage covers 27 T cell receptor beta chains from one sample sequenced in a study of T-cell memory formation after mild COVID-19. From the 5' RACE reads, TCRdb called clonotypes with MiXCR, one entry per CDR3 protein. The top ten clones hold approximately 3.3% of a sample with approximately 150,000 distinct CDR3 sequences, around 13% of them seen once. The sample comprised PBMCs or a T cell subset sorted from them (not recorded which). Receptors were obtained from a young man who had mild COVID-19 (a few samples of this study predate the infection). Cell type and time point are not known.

The chain's CDR3 is CASSHGTGGEKLFF. CDR3 nucleotide sequence: TGCGCCAGCAGCCACGGGACAGGGGGTGAAAAACTGTTTTTT. This chain uses TRBV4-3 with TRBJ1-4, with 11 bases identical to TRBD1. V gave up 3 bases and J gave up 7 bases; unmatched junction bases: 1. The CDR3 has 14 residues. Germline CDR1 LGHNA, CDR2 YSLEER.

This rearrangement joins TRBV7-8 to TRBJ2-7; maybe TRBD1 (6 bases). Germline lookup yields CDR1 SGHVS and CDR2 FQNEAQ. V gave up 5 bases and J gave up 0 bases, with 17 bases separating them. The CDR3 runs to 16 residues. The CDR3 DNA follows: TGTGCCAGCAGCGACAGAAGGCTGGACAGCTCCTACGAGCAGTACGTC. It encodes CASSDRRLDSSYEQYV.

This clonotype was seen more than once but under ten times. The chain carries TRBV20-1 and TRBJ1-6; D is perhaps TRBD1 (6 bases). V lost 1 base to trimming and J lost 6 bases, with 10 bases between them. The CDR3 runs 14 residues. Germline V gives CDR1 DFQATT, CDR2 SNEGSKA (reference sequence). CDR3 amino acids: CSARAIRGNSPLHF. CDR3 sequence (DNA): TGCAGTGCTAGAGCGATCAGGGGTAATTCACCCCTCCACTTT.

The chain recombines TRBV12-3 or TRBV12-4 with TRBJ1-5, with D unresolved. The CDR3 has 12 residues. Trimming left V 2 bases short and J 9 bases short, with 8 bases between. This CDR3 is CASSLLGRPQHF. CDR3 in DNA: TGTGCCAGCAGTTTACTAGGCAGGCCCCAGCATTTT.

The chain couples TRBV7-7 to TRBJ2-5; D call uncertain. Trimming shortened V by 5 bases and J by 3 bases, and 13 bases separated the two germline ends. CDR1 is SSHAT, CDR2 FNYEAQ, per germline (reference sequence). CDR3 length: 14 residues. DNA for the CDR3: TGTGCCAGCAGCCGGACCCAGACCAAAGAGACCCAGTACTTC. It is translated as CASSRTQTKETQYF. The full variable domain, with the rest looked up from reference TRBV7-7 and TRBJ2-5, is GAGVSQSPRYKVTKRGQDVTLRCDPISSHATLYWYQQALGQGPEFLTYFNYEAQPDKSGLPSDRFSAERPEGSISTLTIQRTEQRDSAMYRCASSRTQTKETQYFGPGTRLLVL.

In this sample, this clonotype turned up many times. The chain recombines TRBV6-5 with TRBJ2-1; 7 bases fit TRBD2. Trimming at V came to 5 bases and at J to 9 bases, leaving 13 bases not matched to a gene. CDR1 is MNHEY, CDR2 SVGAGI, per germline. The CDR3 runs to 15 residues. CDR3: CASSRIAGSGGEQFF. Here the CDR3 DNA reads TGTGCCAGCAGTCGTATAGCGGGTTCTGGCGGTGAGCAGTTCTTC.

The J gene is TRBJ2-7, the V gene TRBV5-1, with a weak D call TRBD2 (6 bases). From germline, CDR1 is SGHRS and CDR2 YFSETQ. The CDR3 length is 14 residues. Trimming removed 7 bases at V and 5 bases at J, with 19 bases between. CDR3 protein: CASQDGAGGHEQYF. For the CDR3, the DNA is TGCGCCAGCCAAGACGGGGCCGGGGGTCACGAGCAGTACTTC.

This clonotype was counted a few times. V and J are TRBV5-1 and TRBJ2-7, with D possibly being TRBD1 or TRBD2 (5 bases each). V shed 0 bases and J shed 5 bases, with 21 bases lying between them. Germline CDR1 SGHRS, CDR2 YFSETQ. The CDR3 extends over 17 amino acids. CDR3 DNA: TGCGCCAGCAGCTTGGGCCCGATTGGGGGTGGTAAGGACGAGCAGTACTTC. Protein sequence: CASSLGPIGGGKDEQYF.

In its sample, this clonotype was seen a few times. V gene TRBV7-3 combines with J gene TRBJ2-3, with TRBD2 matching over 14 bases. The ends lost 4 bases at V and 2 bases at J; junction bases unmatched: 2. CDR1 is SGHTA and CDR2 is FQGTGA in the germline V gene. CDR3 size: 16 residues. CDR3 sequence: CASSSGLAGVTDTQYF. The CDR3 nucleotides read TGTGCCAGCAGCTCGGGACTAGCGGGGGTCACAGATACGCAGTATTTT.

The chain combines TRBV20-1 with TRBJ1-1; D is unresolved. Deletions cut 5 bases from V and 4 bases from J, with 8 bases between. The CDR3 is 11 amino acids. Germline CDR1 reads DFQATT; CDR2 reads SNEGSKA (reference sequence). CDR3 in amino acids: CSAPDATEAFF. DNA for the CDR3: TGCAGTGCTCCGGATGCCACTGAAGCTTTCTTT.

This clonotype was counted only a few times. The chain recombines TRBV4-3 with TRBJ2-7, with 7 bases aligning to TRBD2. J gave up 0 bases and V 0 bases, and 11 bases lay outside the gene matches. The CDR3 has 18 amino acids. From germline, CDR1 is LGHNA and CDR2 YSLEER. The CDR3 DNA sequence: TGCGCCAGCAGCCAAGATCTGGGGAGGGGCACCATCTCCTACGAGCAGTACTTC. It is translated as CASSQDLGRGTISYEQYF.

CDR3 sequence: CASSPPGGPGYEQYF. The CDR3 region has the DNA TGTGCCAGCAGCCCCCCCGGTGGGCCTGGCTACGAGCAGTACTTC. The V call is TRBV28, the J call TRBJ2-7; D remains unclear. The CDR3 consists of 15 residues. CDR1 and CDR2 from the germline V gene are MDHEN and SYDVKM. Trimming removed 6 bases from V and 3 bases from J, with 18 bases in between.

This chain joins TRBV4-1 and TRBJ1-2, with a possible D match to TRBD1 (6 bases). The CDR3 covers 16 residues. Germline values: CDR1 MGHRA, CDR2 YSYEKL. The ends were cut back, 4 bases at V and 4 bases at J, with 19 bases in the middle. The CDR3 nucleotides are TGCGCCAGCAGCCCGCCCGGCAGGGGCAGGGGCTATGGCTACACCTTC. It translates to CASSPPGRGRGYGYTF.

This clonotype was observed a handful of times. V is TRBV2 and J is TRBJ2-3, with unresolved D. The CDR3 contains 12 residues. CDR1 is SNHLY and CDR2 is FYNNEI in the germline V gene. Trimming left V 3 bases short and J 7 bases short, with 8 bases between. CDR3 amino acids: CASSERRYTQYF. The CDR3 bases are TGTGCCAGCAGTGAGAGAAGGTATACGCAGTATTTT. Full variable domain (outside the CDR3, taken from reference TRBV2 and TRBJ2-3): EPEVTQTPSHQVTQMGQEVILRCVPISNHLYFYWYRQILGQKVEFLVSFYNNEISEKSEIFDDQFSVERPDGSNFTLKIRSTKLEDSAMYFCASSERRYTQYFGPGTRLTVL.

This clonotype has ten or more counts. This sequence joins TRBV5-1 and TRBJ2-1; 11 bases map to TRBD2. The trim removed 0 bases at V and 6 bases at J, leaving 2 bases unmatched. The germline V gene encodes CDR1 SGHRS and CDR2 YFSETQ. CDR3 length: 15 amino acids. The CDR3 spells CASSLGTSGRNEQFF. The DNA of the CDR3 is TGCGCCAGCAGCTTGGGGACTAGCGGGCGCAATGAGCAGTTCTTC.

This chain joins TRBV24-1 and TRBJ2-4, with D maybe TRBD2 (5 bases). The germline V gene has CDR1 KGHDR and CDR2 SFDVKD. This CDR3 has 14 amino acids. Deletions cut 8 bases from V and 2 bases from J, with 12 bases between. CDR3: CATMGRGTKNIQYF. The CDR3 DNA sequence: TGTGCCACCATGGGCAGAGGGACCAAAAACATTCAGTACTTC.

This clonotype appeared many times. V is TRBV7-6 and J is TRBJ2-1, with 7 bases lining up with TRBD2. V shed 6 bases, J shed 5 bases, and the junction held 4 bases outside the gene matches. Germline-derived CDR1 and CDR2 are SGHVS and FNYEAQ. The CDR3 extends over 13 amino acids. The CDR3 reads CASRGTKNNEQFF. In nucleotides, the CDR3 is TGTGCCAGCAGGGGGACTAAAAACAATGAGCAGTTCTTC.

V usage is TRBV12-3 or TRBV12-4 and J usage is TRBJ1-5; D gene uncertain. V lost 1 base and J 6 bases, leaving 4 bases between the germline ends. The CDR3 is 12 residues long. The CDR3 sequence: CASSLEPQPQHF. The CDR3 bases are TGTGCCAGCAGTTTAGAGCCTCAGCCCCAGCATTTT.

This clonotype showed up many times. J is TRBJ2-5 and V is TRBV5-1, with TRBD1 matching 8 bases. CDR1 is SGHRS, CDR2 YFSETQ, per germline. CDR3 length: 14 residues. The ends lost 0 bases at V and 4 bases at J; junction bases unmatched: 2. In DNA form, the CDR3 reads TGCGCCAGCAGCTTGGAACAGGGGGGAGAGACCCAGTACTTC. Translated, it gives CASSLEQGGETQYF.

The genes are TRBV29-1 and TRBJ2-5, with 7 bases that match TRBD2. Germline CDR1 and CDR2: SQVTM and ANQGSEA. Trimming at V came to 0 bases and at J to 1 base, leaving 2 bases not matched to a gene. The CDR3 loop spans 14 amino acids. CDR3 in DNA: TGCAGCGTTGAAGAATCTAGCGGCCAAGAGACCCAGTACTTC. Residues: CSVEESSGQETQYF.

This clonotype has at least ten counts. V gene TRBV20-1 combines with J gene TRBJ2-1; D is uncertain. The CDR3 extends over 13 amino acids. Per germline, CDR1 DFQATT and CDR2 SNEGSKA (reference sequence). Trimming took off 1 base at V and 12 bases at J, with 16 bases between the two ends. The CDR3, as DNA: TGCAGTGCTAGAGTCTCCCCCCCTAACGGGCAGTTCTTC. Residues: CSARVSPPNGQFF.

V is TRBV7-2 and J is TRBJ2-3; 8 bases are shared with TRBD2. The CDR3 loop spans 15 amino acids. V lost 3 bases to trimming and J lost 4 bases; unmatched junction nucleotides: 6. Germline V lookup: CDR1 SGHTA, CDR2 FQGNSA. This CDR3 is CASSFFGGEADTQYF. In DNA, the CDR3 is TGTGCCAGCAGCTTTTTCGGGGGGGAAGCAGATACGCAGTATTTT.

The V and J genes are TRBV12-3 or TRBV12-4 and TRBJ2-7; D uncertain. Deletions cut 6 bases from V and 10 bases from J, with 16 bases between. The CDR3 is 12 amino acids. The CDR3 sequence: CASSRTSGLQYF. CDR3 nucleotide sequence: TGTGCCAGCAGCCGAACTTCCGGGTTACAGTACTTC.

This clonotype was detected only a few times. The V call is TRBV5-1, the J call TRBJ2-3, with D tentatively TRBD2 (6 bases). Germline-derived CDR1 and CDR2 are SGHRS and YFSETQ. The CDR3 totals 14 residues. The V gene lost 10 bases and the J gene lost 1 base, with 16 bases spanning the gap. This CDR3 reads CASWDGGGTDTQYF. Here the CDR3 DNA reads TGCGCCTCCTGGGATGGCGGGGGCACAGATACGCAGTATTTT. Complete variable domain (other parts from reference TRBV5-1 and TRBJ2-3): KAGVTQTPRYLIKTRGQQVTLSCSPISGHRSVSWYQQTPGQGLQFLFEYFSETQRNKGNFPGRFSGRQFSNSRSEMNVSTLELGDSALYLCASWDGGGTDTQYFGPGTRLTVL.

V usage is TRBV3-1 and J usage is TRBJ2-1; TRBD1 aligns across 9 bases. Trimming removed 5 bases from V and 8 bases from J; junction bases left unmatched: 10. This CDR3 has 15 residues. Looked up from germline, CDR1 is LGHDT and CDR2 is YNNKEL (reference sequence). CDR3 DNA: TGTGCCAGCAGCTCCCCCGGGACAGGGTTCGATGAGCAGTTCTTC. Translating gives CASSSPGTGFDEQFF.

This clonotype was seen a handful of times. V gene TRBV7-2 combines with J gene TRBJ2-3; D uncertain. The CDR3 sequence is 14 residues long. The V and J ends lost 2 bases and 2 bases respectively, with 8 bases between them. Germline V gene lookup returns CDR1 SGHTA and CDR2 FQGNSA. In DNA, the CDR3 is TGTGCCAGCAGCTTATTCGCACTCACAGATACGCAGTATTTT. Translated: CASSLFALTDTQYF.

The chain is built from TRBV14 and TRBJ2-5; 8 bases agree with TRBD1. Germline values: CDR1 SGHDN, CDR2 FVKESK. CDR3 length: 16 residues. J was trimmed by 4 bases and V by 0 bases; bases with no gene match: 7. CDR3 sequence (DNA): TGTGCCAGCAGCCAAGAACGGGCAGGGGGCCGAGAGACCCAGTACTTC. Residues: CASSQERAGGRETQYF.